This is a list of T cell receptor beta chains from one sample in a study of T cell repertoires in cytomegalovirus infection. TCRdb processed the reads anew with MiXCR; each CDR3 protein has one entry. The sample yields 630,000 or so distinct CDR3 sequences, roughly a quarter seen once. Sequencing was performed on CD8+ T cells from PBMCs. These receptors all stem from a human donor in good health (CMV status not recorded). Some clones in this sample may be carry-over from other donors' samples. The CDR3 runs from the conserved cysteine through the conserved F or W. D genes are given only for firm matches. Clone size is stated in some rows and not others, as once, few, many or a class when expanded.

>.|TRBJ1-1|TRBV19|few
CASSLARQKRNTEAFF
TGTGCCAGTAGTCTCGCCAGGCAGAAAAGGAACACTGAAGCTTTCTTT
>.|TRBJ1-2|TRBV5-1|.
CASSLGGSANYGYTF
TGCGCCAGCAGCTTGGGCGGCAGCGCAAACTATGGCTACACCTTC
>TRBD1|TRBJ2-1|TRBV14|.
CASSPYRGLGEQFF
TGTGCCAGCAGCCCCTACAGGGGGCTGGGTGAGCAGTTCTTC
>.|TRBJ2-7|TRBV7-4|.
CASSLPDKRDSYEQYF
TGTGCCAGCAGCTTACCCGACAAAAGGGATTCCTACGAGCAGTACTTC
>.|TRBJ1-1|TRBV7-2|many
CASTPPGMNTEAFF
TGTGCCAGCACCCCCCCGGGGATGAACACTGAAGCTTTCTTT
>.|TRBJ1-5|TRBV6-6|few
CASSPDSDLNQPQHF
TGTGCCAGCAGCCCGGACAGTGACTTAAATCAGCCCCAGCATTTT
>.|TRBJ2-7|TRBV12-3/TRBV12-4|.
CASSQEIYEQYF
TGTGCCAGCAGCCAAGAAATCTACGAGCAGTACTTC
>.|TRBJ1-2|TRBV7-2|many
CASSLKGNYGYTF
TGTGCCAGCAGCTTAAAAGGGAACTATGGCTACACCTTC
>.|TRBJ1-6|TRBV7-6|many
CASSLISSSYNSPLHF
TGTGCCAGCAGCTTAATTTCAAGCTCCTATAATTCACCCCTCCACTTT
>.|TRBJ1-6|TRBV20-1|few
CSAHSPRDPNSPLHF
TGCAGTGCACACTCCCCCCGGGACCCCAATTCACCCCTCCACTTT
>TRBD1|TRBJ2-3|TRBV6-5|few
CASREQGDTDTQYF
TGTGCCAGCAGGGAACAGGGGGACACAGATACGCAGTATTTT
>.|TRBJ2-3|TRBV28|.
CASSLASRDTDTQYF
TGTGCCAGCAGTTTGGCTAGCAGGGACACAGATACGCAGTATTTT
>TRBD2|TRBJ2-3|TRBV7-3|many
CASSSFSGGATDTQYF
TGTGCCAGCAGCTCTTTTAGCGGGGGGGCGACAGATACGCAGTATTTT
>TRBD2|TRBJ2-2|TRBV20-1|.
CSARTSGGVIRNTGELFF
TGCAGTGCTAGAACCAGCGGGGGGGTAATTAGAAACACCGGGGAGCTGTTTTTT
>TRBD1|TRBJ1-1|TRBV20-1|.
CSAEQGANTEAFF
TGCAGTGCTGAACAGGGGGCAAACACTGAAGCTTTCTTT
>.|TRBJ1-1|TRBV6-2/TRBV6-3|.
CASSYETMNTEAFF
TGTGCCAGCAGTTACGAGACGATGAACACTGAAGCTTTCTTT
>.|TRBJ2-2|TRBV20-1|few
CSAREGFNTGELFF
TGCAGTGCGAGAGAGGGATTCAACACCGGGGAGCTGTTTTTT
>TRBD1|TRBJ2-3|TRBV6-2/TRBV6-3|few
CASRSGTGFSSTDTQYF
TGTGCCAGCAGATCCGGGACAGGGTTCTCTAGCACAGATACGCAGTATTTT
>.|TRBJ1-2|TRBV10-3|many
CAISADNDRNYGYTF
TGTGCCATCAGTGCCGATAACGACAGAAACTATGGCTACACCTTC
>TRBD1|TRBJ2-1|TRBV29-1|.
CSADRAFDEQFF
TGCAGCGCCGACAGGGCTTTCGATGAGCAGTTCTTC
>.|TRBJ2-1|TRBV7-9|many
CASSSDEGSSYNEQFF
TGTGCCAGCAGCTCAGACGAGGGTAGCTCCTACAATGAGCAGTTCTTC
>.|TRBJ2-4|TRBV7-9|few
CASSSNASPLAKNIQYF
TGTGCCAGCAGCTCTAATGCAAGCCCCTTAGCCAAAAACATTCAGTACTTC
>.|TRBJ2-1|TRBV6-2/TRBV6-3|many
CASSYSTQYNEQFF
TGTGCCAGCAGTTACTCGACCCAATACAATGAGCAGTTCTTC
>.|TRBJ2-2|TRBV15|many
CATSRDTLSLGTGELFF
TGTGCCACCAGCAGAGATACCCTAAGCTTGGGCACCGGGGAGCTGTTTTTT
>.|TRBJ1-3|TRBV28|.
CASSTPYRDRSSGDTIYF
TGTGCCAGCAGTACCCCGTACAGAGACAGAAGTTCTGGAGACACCATATATTTT
>.|TRBJ1-2|TRBV5-4|.
CASSSIYGYTF
TGTGCCAGCAGCTCGATATATGGCTACACCTTC
>.|TRBJ2-5|TRBV4-2|.
CASSPRRSQETQYF
TGTGCCAGCAGCCCCCGCCGGAGCCAAGAGACCCAGTACTTC
>.|TRBJ1-5|TRBV28|few
CASSFVRDSNQPQHF
TGTGCCAGCAGTTTCGTGAGGGACAGCAATCAGCCCCAGCATTTT
>TRBD2|TRBJ2-5|TRBV7-2|many
CASSLAYLAGEETQYF
TGTGCCAGCAGCTTAGCGTACCTAGCGGGGGAAGAGACCCAGTACTTC
>.|TRBJ2-5|TRBV12-3/TRBV12-4|few
CASSLRGQDETQYF
TGTGCCAGCAGTCTCCGAGGGCAGGACGAGACCCAGTACTTC
>.|TRBJ2-1|TRBV4-1|.
CASSQEGTATYNEQFF
TGCGCCAGCAGCCAAGAAGGGACCGCTACCTACAATGAGCAGTTCTTC
>.|TRBJ2-3|TRBV7-2|many
CASSERLGLWADTQYF
TGTGCCAGCAGTGAACGACTAGGCCTGTGGGCAGATACGCAGTATTTT
>TRBD1|TRBJ2-5|TRBV6-2/TRBV6-3|many
CASSYYQSQGAREETQYF
TGTGCCAGCAGTTACTACCAATCACAGGGGGCGCGGGAAGAGACCCAGTACTTC
>TRBD2|TRBJ2-1|TRBV14|.
CASSPRTSVVNEQFF
TGTGCCAGCAGCCCCCGGACTAGTGTTGTGAATGAGCAGTTCTTC
>.|TRBJ2-1|TRBV29-1|few
CSAPERGAPADEQFF
TGCAGCGCCCCTGAAAGGGGGGCACCCGCCGATGAGCAGTTCTTC
>.|TRBJ1-1|TRBV13|.
CASSFRGPTEAFF
TGTGCCAGCAGCTTCAGAGGGCCCACTGAAGCTTTCTTT
>TRBD1|TRBJ1-2|TRBV7-8|many
CASSLAPGGRTDGYTF
TGTGCCAGCAGCTTAGCCCCAGGGGGCCGGACGGATGGCTACACCTTC
>.|TRBJ2-2|TRBV5-5|.
CAGSPLRAGELFF
TGTGCCGGCAGCCCACTGCGGGCCGGGGAGCTGTTTTTT
>.|TRBJ1-3|TRBV7-9|many
CASSFADSSNTIYF
TGTGCCAGCAGCTTCGCGGACAGCTCAAACACCATATATTTT
>TRBD2|TRBJ2-1|TRBV27|.
CASSIDSGGLYNEQFF
TGTGCCAGCAGTATCGATAGCGGGGGGCTGTACAATGAGCAGTTCTTC
>.|TRBJ1-1|TRBV28|few
CASSLSRYGNTEAFF
TGTGCCAGCAGTTTAAGCCGTTATGGAAACACTGAAGCTTTCTTT
>TRBD1|TRBJ1-5|TRBV7-8|many
CASSLGQGNQPQHF
TGTGCCAGCAGCTTAGGACAGGGTAATCAGCCCCAGCATTTT
>.|TRBJ1-1|TRBV7-9|.
CASSLGAGRSGTEAFF
TGTGCCAGCAGCTTAGGGGCAGGTCGATCGGGGACTGAAGCTTTCTTT
>TRBD1|TRBJ1-1|TRBV19|few
CASSPGTGITEAFF
TGTGCCAGTAGTCCGGGGACAGGGATAACTGAAGCTTTCTTT
>.|TRBJ2-3|TRBV5-6|.
CASSPGTIPSTDTQYF
TGTGCCAGCAGCCCCGGGACCATACCTAGCACAGATACGCAGTATTTT
>TRBD1|TRBJ2-1|TRBV6-2/TRBV6-3|.
CASSYSIYGQGNNEQFF
TGTGCCAGCAGTTACTCGATTTATGGACAGGGAAACAATGAGCAGTTCTTC
>.|TRBJ2-6|TRBV14|.
CASSQDGGRLHSGANVLTF
TGTGCCAGCAGCCAAGACGGGGGCAGACTACACTCTGGGGCCAACGTCCTGACTTTC
>.|TRBJ2-1|TRBV3-1|.
CASSTRTAYNEQFF
TGTGCCAGCAGCACACGGACAGCTTACAATGAGCAGTTCTTC
>.|TRBJ1-2|TRBV6-1|.
CASSYGSGSYGYTF
TGTGCCAGCAGCTACGGATCCGGGAGCTATGGCTACACCTTC
>.|TRBJ2-5|TRBV29-1|.
CSVPRGTQETQYF
TGCAGCGTTCCGAGGGGGACACAAGAGACCCAGTACTTC
>.|TRBJ1-1|TRBV6-2/TRBV6-3|few
CASSYPPSRVTEAFF
TGTGCCAGCAGTTACCCACCCAGCAGGGTCACTGAAGCTTTCTTT
>.|TRBJ1-5|TRBV19|.
CASTGQSNQPQHF
TGTGCCAGTACGGGCCAGAGCAATCAGCCCCAGCATTTT
>.|TRBJ2-6|TRBV6-2/TRBV6-3|.
CAISPGAGANVLTF
TGTGCCATTAGTCCTGGGGCCGGGGCCAACGTCCTGACTTTC
>.|TRBJ2-5|TRBV6-1|.
CASTETQGIETQYF
TGTGCCAGCACCGAAACGCAAGGAATTGAGACCCAGTACTTC
>.|TRBJ2-3|TRBV2|.
CASPPSSVQDTQYF
TGTGCCAGTCCTCCTTCTAGTGTCCAGGATACGCAGTATTTT
>TRBD1|TRBJ2-1|TRBV7-6|many
CASSLPPGQSYNEQFF
TGTGCCAGCAGCTTGCCTCCGGGACAGAGCTACAATGAGCAGTTCTTC
>TRBD1|TRBJ2-1|TRBV12-3/TRBV12-4|many
CASSSNRGLNSYNEQFF
TGTGCCAGCAGTTCCAACAGGGGGCTTAACTCCTACAATGAGCAGTTCTTC
>TRBD1|TRBJ2-5|TRBV28|.
CASSSEQGGDETQYF
TGTGCCAGCTCCTCTGAACAGGGGGGAGACGAGACCCAGTACTTC
>.|TRBJ1-1|TRBV7-6|few
CASSPRAEWNTEAFF
TGTGCCAGCAGCCCACGGGCCGAGTGGAACACTGAAGCTTTCTTT
>.|TRBJ1-1|TRBV28|.
CASINRDPYTEAFF
TGTGCCAGCATCAACCGGGACCCGTACACTGAAGCTTTCTTT